Listed below are T cell receptor beta chains from one sample, sequenced in a study of cytomegalovirus exposure and HLA in healthy donors. Libraries were prepared by immunoSEQ multiplex PCR; TCRdb keeps only in-frame clonotypes and omits some of them. The sample includes 110,000 to 150,000 clones, roughly four fifths of them seen just once. Source material: PBMCs. The receptors come from a man aged 30 to 45 in good health and CMV-seronegative. CDR3s include the opening cysteine and the closing phenylalanine or tryptophan. D genes are given only for firm matches. For some rows the clone size is stated as once, few or many, or as a class when expanded; others skip it.

TRBJ1-4,NA,NA,TRBV4-1,CASSQDWGGLNEKLFF,TGCGCCAGCAGCCAGGATTGGGGCGGCCTTAATGAAAAACTGTTTTTT
TRBJ2-7,NA,NA,TRBV6-1,CASSEARTTYEQYF,TGTGCCAGCAGTGAAGCCAGGACAACCTACGAGCAGTACTTC
TRBJ1-1,NA,TRBD1,TRBV10-2,CASSADRGRAEAFF,TGCGCCAGCAGTGCAGACAGGGGGAGGGCTGAAGCTTTCTTT
TRBJ1-6,NA,NA,TRBV30,CAWSVRDPPLHF,TGTGCCTGGAGTGTACGAGATCCACCCCTCCACTTT
TRBJ1-2,NA,TRBD1,TRBV5-1,CASRLTGSNGYTF,TGCGCCAGCAGGTTGACAGGGTCGAATGGCTACACCTTC
TRBJ2-1,once,TRBD2,TRBV11-2,CATGPTSGGPLSYNEQFF,TGTGCCACCGGCCCCACTAGCGGGGGGCCACTGTCCTACAATGAGCAGTTCTTC
TRBJ1-1,NA,TRBD1,TRBV11-2,CASSFLPTGGNTEAFF,TGTGCCAGCAGCTTCTTACCGACAGGGGGAAACACTGAAGCTTTCTTT
TRBJ1-5,NA,NA,TRBV6-5,CASRFREGNQPQHF,TGTGCCAGCAGATTCAGGGAGGGGAATCAGCCCCAGCATTTT
TRBJ1-2,NA,NA,TRBV11-2,CASSLKPSGGYTF,TGTGCCAGCAGCTTAAAGCCGAGCGGTGGCTACACCTTC
TRBJ1-2,NA,TRBD1,TRBV7-8,CASGDRGNYGYTF,TGTGCCAGCGGAGACAGGGGGAACTATGGCTACACCTTC